This T cell receptor (beta chain) was profiled in a study of OX40 agonist ivuxolimab in advanced cancers. Study-level background: The study enrolled dose-escalation patients with hepatocellular carcinoma, melanoma, renal cell or head and neck cancer. Past anti-PD-1, anti-PD-L1 or anti-CTLA-4 therapy was accepted, and around 40% had received some. Study observations and caveats: Which antigen the expanded peripheral T cells recognized is unknown. Expanded clones were, on average, more numerous among CD8+ T cells than CD4+.

The protocol was immunoSEQ multiplex PCR, while the TCRdb copy is restricted to in-frame clones and leaves out a portion. The sample consists of around 62,000 clones, around nine tenths of them appearing once. Trimming removed 6 bases from V and 6 bases from J, with 14 bases in between. The CDR3 is made up of 13 amino acids. CDR1 is SGHTA and CDR2 is FQGTGA in the germline V gene. Details on this clone: The antigen remains unidentified.

This sequence was found in an adult with an advanced solid tumor such as melanoma, head and neck, liver or kidney cancer. Material: CD4+ or CD8+ T cells sorted from blood, obtained in a trial of the OX40 agonist ivuxolimab. The V gene is TRBV7-3, the J gene TRBJ1-1, with D possibly being TRBD1 (6 bases). In DNA form, the CDR3 reads TGTGCCAGCAGTGCCCCAGGGGTTTCTGAAGCTTTCTTT. Translated, it gives CASSAPGVSEAFF.